This record covers a single T cell receptor (beta chain). This specimen comes from a study of blood T cell repertoires in COVID-19. Study background: There were acute and convalescent COVID-19 samples, and they came from the United States, Italy and Spain.

Profiled with immunoSEQ multiplex PCR; TCRdb holds only in-frame clones, not every one. This sample carries approximately 300,000 clones, about 85% of them seen once, and the ten largest clones take over 1.5%. CDR3 length: 14 amino acids. Trimming left V 0 bases short and J 2 bases short, with 8 bases between. Germline CDR1 is SGDLS and CDR2 is YYNGEE. This TCR was sampled from a woman aged 25 to 39 who had been exposed to COVID-19. The chain uses TRBV9 and TRBJ1-2; a possible D gene is TRBD1 (5 bases). Sequenced: PBMCs or T cells enriched from blood (not recorded which). CDR3 region: CASSVADRNYGYTF. As DNA, the CDR3 is TGTGCCAGCAGCGTAGCTGACAGAAACTATGGCTACACCTTC.